These 27 T cell receptor beta chains were all obtained from the same sample, sequenced in a study of metastatic and nonmetastatic thyroid tumors. The entire patient cohort was treatment-naive prior to thyroid surgery. TCRdb redid the clone calls on the PCR reads using MiXCR. This table holds approximately 13,000 clones, approximately 22% found once. Input material: blood. The source is a female donor with papillary thyroid cancer or a benign thyroid nodule (not recorded which). Some clones in this sample may be carry-over from other donors' samples.

This clone was counted many times. J is TRBJ1-1 and V is TRBV7-9; D may be TRBD1 (5 bases). V shed 2 bases and J shed 4 bases, with 11 bases lying between them. Germline assignment: CDR1 SEHNR and CDR2 FQNEAQ (reference sequence). There are 14 residues in the CDR3. Written as DNA, the CDR3 is TGTGCCAGCAGCTTAACCAGGGAGATCACTGAAGCTTTCTTT. As protein: CASSLTREITEAFF.

By its share, this clone is medium-sized. This chain uses TRBV6-1 with TRBJ2-4; the D gene is possibly TRBD2 (7 bases). CDR3 size: 15 residues. Trimming pared 6 bases from V and 0 bases from J, leaving 12 bases between. Germline V gene data show CDR1 as MNHNS and CDR2 as SASEGT. CDR3 coding DNA: TGTGCCAGCAGCCCCGGGGGGCTAGCCAAAAACATTCAGTACTTC. This encodes CASSPGGLAKNIQYF.

Many counts were recorded for this clone. The V gene is TRBV20-1, the J gene TRBJ2-2; TRBD1 matches 11 bases. Germline assignment: CDR1 DFQATT and CDR2 SNEGSKA (reference sequence). This CDR3 has 16 residues. The J segment lost 5 bases and the V segment lost 4 bases, leaving 9 bases of the junction unmatched. This chain's CDR3 is CSATIGQGAITGELFF. CDR3 in DNA: TGCAGTGCTACTATCGGACAGGGGGCGATAACCGGGGAGCTGTTTTTT.

V is TRBV9 and J is TRBJ2-1; no definite D call. Trimming took 3 bases from V and 7 from J, leaving 11 bases between them. Germline values: CDR1 SGDLS, CDR2 YYNGEE. This CDR3 contains 13 residues. The CDR3 spells CASSGVGKNEQFF. Written as DNA, the CDR3 is TGTGCCAGCAGCGGGGTGGGGAAGAATGAGCAGTTCTTC.

This clone rates as medium-sized. The V gene is TRBV12-3 or TRBV12-4, the J gene TRBJ2-2; the D is unclear. There are 13 residues in the CDR3. V was trimmed by 3 bases and J by 4 bases, leaving 6 bases between them. The CDR3 DNA follows: TGTGCCAGCAGTTTTGGCTTCACCGGGGAGCTGTTTTTT. Its protein is CASSFGFTGELFF.

By share of the sample, this clone is medium-sized. The chain has TRBV6-5 and TRBJ1-6; D is unresolved. V shed 2 bases and J shed 6 bases, with 11 bases lying between them. The CDR3 totals 15 residues. Germline V CDR1 and CDR2: MNHEY, SVGAGI. The CDR3 nucleotides read TGTGCCAGCAGTTACGGAAAAGCGGGTAATTCACCCCTCCACTTT. This gives the protein CASSYGKAGNSPLHF.

This clone is classed as medium-sized. This sequence joins TRBV2 and TRBJ2-3; possibly TRBD2 for D (6 bases). This CDR3 region has 13 residues. V was cut by 1 base and J by 8 bases, with 10 bases left in between. Germline V gene lookup returns CDR1 SNHLY and CDR2 FYNNEI. CDR3 residues: CASSEVDGGTQYF. CDR3 nucleotide sequence: TGTGCCAGCAGTGAAGTGGACGGGGGTACGCAGTATTTT.

The chain is built from TRBV20-1 and TRBJ1-5; tentatively, D is TRBD1 (6 bases). Trimming removed 4 bases from V and 4 bases from J, with 14 bases in between. Germline V gives CDR1 DFQATT, CDR2 SNEGSKA (reference sequence). The CDR3 has 14 residues. DNA for the CDR3: TGCAGTGCTATGGGGACACCCTCTAATCAGCCCCAGCATTTT. Translating it yields CSAMGTPSNQPQHF.

This clone was seen ten or more times. The J gene is TRBJ2-5, the V gene TRBV4-1, with D perhaps matching TRBD2 (7 bases). Per germline, CDR1 MGHRA and CDR2 YSYEKL. V lost 3 bases, J lost 1 base, and 24 bases lay in between. The CDR3 sequence is 19 residues long. In DNA form, the CDR3 reads TGCGCCAGCAGCCAGGTCGGGACGGGGGGCGGGACTCTCCAAGAGACCCAGTACTTC. Amino acid sequence: CASSQVGTGGGTLQETQYF.

This clone was counted many times. This chain's CDR3 is CASSLGRAGDTGELFF. The CDR3 region has the DNA TGTGCCAGCAGCCTAGGCCGCGCTGGGGACACCGGGGAGCTGTTTTTT. V usage is TRBV4-2 and J usage is TRBJ2-2; D remains ambiguous. The CDR3 covers 16 residues. Germline CDR1 reads LGHNA; CDR2 reads YNFKEQ. The V and J ends lost 4 bases and 3 bases respectively, with 15 bases between them.

This clone turned up a few times. The chain joins TRBV2 to TRBJ1-6, with a weak D call TRBD1 (5 bases). Germline CDR1 reads SNHLY; CDR2 reads FYNNEI. V was clipped by 0 bases and J by 8 bases, with 11 bases between them. The CDR3 has 15 residues. CDR3 bases: TGTGCCAGCAGTGAAGCTGGGACGGTTCATTCACCCCTCCACTTT. Translating gives CASSEAGTVHSPLHF.

This clone occurred many times. For the CDR3, the DNA is TGTGCCTGGACCGTCCTTGGGCAGGGGAATACTGAAGCTTTCTTT. It translates to CAWTVLGQGNTEAFF. This chain links TRBV30 with TRBJ1-1; possible D gene TRBD1, 6 bases. Per the germline V gene, CDR1 is GTSNPN and CDR2 is SVGIG (reference sequence). Trimming cost V 4 bases and J 5 bases, with 20 bases left between them. The CDR3 runs 15 residues.

A note on this clone: A much larger clone lies one base from this, so it may be a read error. The same CDR3 also results from other DNA sequences found in this sample. The chain couples TRBV20-1 to TRBJ1-4; D may be TRBD1 (5 bases). CDR1 and CDR2 from the germline V gene are DFQATT and SNEGSKA (reference sequence). V shed 7 bases and J shed 7 bases, with 13 bases lying between them. This CDR3 has 12 amino acids. CDR3 sequence: CSVVQGVEKLFF. In DNA form, the CDR3 reads TGCAGTGTCGTGCAGGGAGTTGAAAAACTGTTTTTT.

The chain recombines TRBV2 with TRBJ1-2; D is ambiguous. The CDR3 has 14 amino acids. Germline V gene data show CDR1 as SNHLY and CDR2 as FYNNEI. In DNA form, the CDR3 reads TGTACCATCACCACCCAGACTTCCGGAAATGGCTACACCTTC. Translating gives CTITTQTSGNGYTF.

Judged by abundance, this clone is medium-sized. The rearrangement links TRBV6-2 or TRBV6-3 to TRBJ1-5; no clear D gene. Between the trimmed V and J ends, which lost 0 bases and 4 bases, there was a span of 7 bases. Germline assignment: CDR1 MNHEY and CDR2 SVGEGT. This CDR3 is 14 amino acids long. The CDR3 reads CASSYSSGNQPQHF. DNA of the CDR3: TGTGCCAGCAGTTACTCGTCCGGGAATCAGCCCCAGCATTTT.

By sample fraction, this clone is medium-sized. The chain employs TRBV27 and TRBJ2-3; D gene uncertain. The germline CDR1 and CDR2 sequences are MNHEY and SMNVEV (reference sequence). This CDR3 is built from 14 residues. With 8 bases removed from V and 0 bases from J, the gap between germline ends came to 12 bases. The CDR3 is CASRNALSTDTQYF. The DNA of the CDR3 is TGTGCCAGCCGAAATGCGCTAAGCACAGATACGCAGTATTTT.

This clone appeared many times. The chain employs TRBV20-1 and TRBJ2-1; 10 bases line up with TRBD2. Per germline, CDR1 DFQATT and CDR2 SNEGSKA (reference sequence). J gave up 8 bases and V 6 bases, and 10 bases lay outside the gene matches. The CDR3 spans 14 residues. In DNA form, the CDR3 reads TGCAGTGCAAAAGCGGGAGGGGTGGTAGATGAGCAGTTCTTC. Translation gives CSAKAGGVVDEQFF.

By sample share, this clone is medium-sized (0.01 to 0.1%). For the CDR3, the DNA is TGTGCCAGCAGACTTCAGGGGGCGCTGGGTAATTCACCCCTCCACTTT. Amino acids: CASRLQGALGNSPLHF. V usage is TRBV6-1 and J usage is TRBJ1-6; TRBD1 matches at 8 bases. J lost 6 bases, V lost 6 bases, and 10 bases had no gene match. Germline CDR1 and CDR2: MNHNS and SASEGT. The CDR3 covers 16 residues.

This clone was detected many times. Its ends do not fully match the called genes, so a read error is possible. Different DNA sequences within this sample yield the same CDR3. The gene calls are TRBV20-1 and TRBJ1-2; 9 bases are shared with TRBD1. This CDR3 has 16 residues. Germline CDR1 is DFQATT and CDR2 is SNEGSKA (reference sequence). CDR3 bases: TGCAGTGCTAGAATCTCCCGGGACAGGGCGTTCTATGGCTACACTTTC. Translating gives CSARISRDRAFYGYTF.

The rearrangement links TRBV20-1 to TRBJ1-6; D perhaps matches TRBD1 (5 bases). The CDR3 consists of 13 residues. CDR1 and CDR2 from the germline V gene are DFQATT and SNEGSKA (reference sequence). Trimming removed 6 bases from V and 6 bases from J, with 12 bases in between. CDR3 amino acids: CSARDAANSPLHF. The DNA of the CDR3 is TGCAGTGCCAGGGACGCCGCTAATTCACCCCTCCACTTT.

Within the sample, this clone is medium-sized. This rearrangement joins TRBV6-1 to TRBJ1-5; D uncertain. The CDR3 is 14 amino acids. Trimming took 6 bases from V and 0 from J, leaving 9 bases between them. Germline CDR1 MNHNS, CDR2 SASEGT. CDR3 in amino acids: CASSLRGSNQPQHF. CDR3 nucleotides: TGTGCCAGCAGCCTAAGAGGTAGCAATCAGCCCCAGCATTTT.

This clone was seen a few times. At one boundary the junction diverges from the germline segment, which might be a read error. This sequence joins TRBV19 and TRBJ2-2; 9 bases match TRBD1. The CDR3 spans 13 residues. Germline V lookup: CDR1 LNHDA, CDR2 SQIVND (reference sequence). CDR3 sequence: CATWDRVAGELFF. The DNA of the CDR3 is TGTGCCACTTGGGACAGGGTGGCCGGGGAGCTTTTTTTT.

In nucleotides, the CDR3 is TGTGCCAGCAGCTTGTCAGCTAGTGAAGCTTTCTTT. Its protein product is CASSLSASEAFF. The rearrangement links TRBV7-2 to TRBJ1-1, with D uncertain. The CDR3 spans 12 residues. Trimming pared 3 bases from V and 7 bases from J, leaving 9 bases between. Germline V lookup: CDR1 SGHTA, CDR2 FQGNSA.

This clone was picked up a small number of times. An end of the junction does not agree with germline; a read error may underlie this. The chain joins TRBV6-1 to TRBJ2-1, with 8 bases fitting TRBD2. Germline loops: CDR1 MNHNS, CDR2 SASEGT. The CDR3 consists of 15 residues. CDR3 in amino acids: CATIPGTSSYNEHFF. The CDR3, as DNA: TGTGCCACCATTCCCGGGACTAGTTCCTACAATGAGCATTTCTTC.

In the case of this clone: Just one base apart from a much larger clone, this may be a read error. The chain carries TRBV5-1 and TRBJ2-5; no clear D gene. Germline CDR1 is SGHRS and CDR2 is YFSETQ. Trimming shortened V by 3 bases and J by 3 bases, and 9 bases separated the two germline ends. The length of the CDR3 is 13 residues. This CDR3 reads CASSWQVEETQYF. The CDR3 bases are TGCGCCAGCAGCTGGCAGGTGGAAGAGACCCAGTACTTC.

The CDR3 region has the DNA TGTGCCAGCAGTTTAAGGCTAGCGGGAGTCGAGACCCAGTACTTC. Translation gives CASSLRLAGVETQYF. The rearrangement links TRBV28 to TRBJ2-5, with 10 bases fitting TRBD2. V was clipped by 2 bases and J by 5 bases; unmatched bases: 5. The length of the CDR3 is 15 residues. In germline, CDR1 is MDHEN, CDR2 SYDVKM. The full variable domain, with the rest looked up from reference TRBV28 and TRBJ2-5, is DVKVTQSSRYLVKRTGEKVFLECVQDMDHENMFWYRQDPGLGLRLIYFSYDVKMKEKGDIPEGYSVSREKKERFSLILESASTNQTSMYLCASSLRLAGVETQYFGPGTRLLVL.

The rearrangement joins TRBV28 to TRBJ2-2; 7 bases fit TRBD1. In germline, CDR1 is MDHEN, CDR2 SYDVKM. V dropped 5 bases and J dropped 2; count of bases not matched to a gene: 8. The CDR3 loop spans 16 amino acids. DNA of the CDR3: TGTGCCAGCAGTGAGGACAGGCACGGAAACACCGGGGAGCTGTTTTTT. Its protein is CASSEDRHGNTGELFF.